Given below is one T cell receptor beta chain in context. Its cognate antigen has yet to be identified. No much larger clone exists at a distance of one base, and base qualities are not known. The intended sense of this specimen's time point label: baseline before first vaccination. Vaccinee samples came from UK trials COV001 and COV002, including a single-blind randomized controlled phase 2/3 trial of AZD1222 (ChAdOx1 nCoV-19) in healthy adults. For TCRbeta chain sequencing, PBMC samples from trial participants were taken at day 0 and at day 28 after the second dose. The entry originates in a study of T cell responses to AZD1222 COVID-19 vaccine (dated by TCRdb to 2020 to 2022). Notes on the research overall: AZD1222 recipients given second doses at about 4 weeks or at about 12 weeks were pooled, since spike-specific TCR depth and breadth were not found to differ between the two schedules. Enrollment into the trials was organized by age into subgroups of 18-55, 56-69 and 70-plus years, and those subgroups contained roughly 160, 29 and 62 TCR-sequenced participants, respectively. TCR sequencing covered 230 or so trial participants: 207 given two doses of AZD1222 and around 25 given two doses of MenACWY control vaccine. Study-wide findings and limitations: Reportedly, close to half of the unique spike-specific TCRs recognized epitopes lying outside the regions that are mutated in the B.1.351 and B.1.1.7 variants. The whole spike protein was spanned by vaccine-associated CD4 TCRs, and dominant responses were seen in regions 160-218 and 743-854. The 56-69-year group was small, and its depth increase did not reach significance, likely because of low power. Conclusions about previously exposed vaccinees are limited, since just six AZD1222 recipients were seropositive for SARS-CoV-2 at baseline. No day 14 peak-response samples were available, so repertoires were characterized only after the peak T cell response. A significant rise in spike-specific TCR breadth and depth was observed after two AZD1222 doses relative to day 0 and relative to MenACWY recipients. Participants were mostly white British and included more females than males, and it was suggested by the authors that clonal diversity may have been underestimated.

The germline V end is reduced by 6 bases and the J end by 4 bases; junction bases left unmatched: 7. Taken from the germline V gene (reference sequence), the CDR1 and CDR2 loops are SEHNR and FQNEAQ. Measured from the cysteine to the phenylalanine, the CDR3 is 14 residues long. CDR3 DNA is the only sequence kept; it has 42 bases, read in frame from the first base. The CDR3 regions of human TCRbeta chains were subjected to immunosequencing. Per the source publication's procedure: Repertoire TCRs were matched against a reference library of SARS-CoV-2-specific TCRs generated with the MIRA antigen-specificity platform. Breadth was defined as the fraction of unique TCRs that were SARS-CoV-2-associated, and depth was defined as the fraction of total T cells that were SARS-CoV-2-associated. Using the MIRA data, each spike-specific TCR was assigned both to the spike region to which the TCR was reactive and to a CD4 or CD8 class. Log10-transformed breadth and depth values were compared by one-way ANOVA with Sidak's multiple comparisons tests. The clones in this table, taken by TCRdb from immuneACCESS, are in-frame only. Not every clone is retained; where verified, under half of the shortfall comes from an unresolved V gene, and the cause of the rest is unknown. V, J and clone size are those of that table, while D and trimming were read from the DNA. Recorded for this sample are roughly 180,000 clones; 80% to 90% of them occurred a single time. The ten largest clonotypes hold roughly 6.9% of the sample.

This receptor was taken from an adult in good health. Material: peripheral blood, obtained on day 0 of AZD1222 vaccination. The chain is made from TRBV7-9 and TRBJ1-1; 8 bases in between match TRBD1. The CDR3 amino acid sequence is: CASRSTGGGTEAFF. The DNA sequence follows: TGTGCCAGCAGATCCACAGGGGGAGGCACTGAAGCTTTCTTT. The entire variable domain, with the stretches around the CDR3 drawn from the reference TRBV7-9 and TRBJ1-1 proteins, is DTGVSQNPRHKITKRGQNVTFRCDPISEHNRLYWYRQTLGQGPEFLTYFQNEAQLEKSRLLSDRFSAERPKGSFSTLEIQRTEQGDSAMYLCASRSTGGGTEAFFGQGTRLTVV.